These 13 T cell receptor beta chains were sequenced from one sample in a study of a mutant IDH1 vaccine in newly diagnosed glioma. The assay was immunoSEQ multiplex PCR, and TCRdb's table has in-frame clones only and misses some. The sample records some 59,000 clones, around 89% being singletons. These TCRs are of unknown antigen specificity. Time point described: week 11, during vaccination. With topical imiquimod, each dose of the vaccine consisted of 300 ug of mutant IDH1 20-mer peptide. Sample: PBMCs, taken from a glioma patient whose treatment included an IDH1 peptide vaccine. The receptor source for this set is a middle-aged man with glioma.

This clone is a singleton in its sample. V and J are TRBV16 and TRBJ1-5; possible D gene TRBD1, 6 bases. The CDR3 runs 15 residues. CDR1 is KGHSY and CDR2 is FQNENV in the germline V gene. Trimming left V 1 base short and J 7 bases short, with 14 bases between. Here the CDR3 reads CASSQFSPGVQPQHF. The CDR3 DNA reads as TGTGCCAGCAGCCAATTCTCGCCAGGGGTGCAGCCCCAGCATTTT.

The chain combines TRBV5-1 with TRBJ2-5, with TRBD2 as a possible D gene (5 bases). The germline CDR1 and CDR2 sequences are SGHRS and YFSETQ. V was pared by 4 bases and J by 1 base, with 14 bases between. The CDR3 consists of 15 residues. CDR3 sequence: CASSPGLITQETQYF. The CDR3 DNA reads TGCGCCAGCAGCCCTGGACTGATTACCCAAGAGACCCAGTACTTC.

The chain combines TRBV6-6 with TRBJ2-7; D is perhaps TRBD1 or TRBD2 (7 bases each). Trimming shortened V by 6 bases and J by 5 bases, and 20 bases separated the two germline ends. There are 15 residues in the CDR3. The V gene's germline CDR1 is MNHNY and CDR2 SVGAGI (reference sequence). The CDR3 DNA follows: TGTGCCAGCAGGGACCTAGCGGAGGGGGCTAACGAGCAGTACTTC. This codes for CASRDLAEGANEQYF.

The chain is built from TRBV19 and TRBJ1-2, with TRBD1 identical over 7 bases. Trimming cost V 4 bases and J 4 bases; bases outside gene matches: 3. The germline V gene has CDR1 LNHDA and CDR2 SQIVND (reference sequence). This CDR3 comprises 13 residues. CDR3 sequence: CASSTDRVYGYTF. The CDR3 region has the DNA TGTGCCAGTAGTACCGACAGGGTCTATGGCTACACCTTC.

Note on this clone: The same CDR3 can be traced to other DNA sequences in this sample. This sequence joins TRBV19 and TRBJ2-1; D unclear. The CDR3 is 12 residues long. The V end was cut by 4 bases, the J end by 0 bases, with 1 base between. Germline lookup yields CDR1 LNHDA and CDR2 SQIVND (reference sequence). The CDR3 DNA is TGTGCCAGTAGTAACTCCTACAATGAGCAGTTCTTC. The encoded protein is CASSNSYNEQFF.

Concerning this clone: This likely comes from a read error, as the CDR3 has no conserved phenylalanine or tryptophan at its end. Because the CDR3's place on the DNA is in doubt, the DNA is left out and the CDR3 is given as listed by TCRdb. The V call is TRBV2, the J call TRBJ2-7; the table's D gene call, TRBD2, was not cross checked with the DNA. With termini counted, the CDR3 has 15 amino acids. Per germline, CDR1 SNHLY and CDR2 FYNNEI. CDR3: CASRLPGQGTSGITR.

The chain joins TRBV28 to TRBJ1-1, with D possibly being TRBD1 (5 bases). From germline, CDR1 is MDHEN and CDR2 SYDVKM. The CDR3 is 14 amino acids. V shed 3 bases and J shed 6 bases, with 14 bases lying between them. The CDR3 nucleotides are TGTGCCAGCAGTTTTGCACAGGCGGGTCCTGAAGCTTTCTTT. This encodes CASSFAQAGPEAFF.

V gene TRBV11-3 combines with J gene TRBJ2-3; the D gene is possibly TRBD1 (5 bases). Trimming removed 1 base at V and 6 bases at J, with 11 bases between. Germline V gives CDR1 SGHNT, CDR2 YENEEA. There are 14 residues in the CDR3. CDR3 amino acids: CASSLGRVSDTQYF. The CDR3 nucleotides read TGTGCCAGCAGCTTAGGCAGGGTTTCGGATACGCAGTATTTT. Based on the CDR3 plus reference TRBV11-3 and TRBJ2-3, the full variable domain is EAGVVQSPRYKIIEKKQPVAFWCNPISGHNTLYWYLQNLGQGPELLIRYENEEAVDDSQLPKDRFSAERLKGVDSTLKIQPAELGDSAVYLCASSLGRVSDTQYFGPGTRLTVL.

This CDR3 is CASSLALGGEAFF. CDR3 DNA sequence: TGTGCCAGCAGCTTAGCCCTCGGGGGTGAAGCTTTCTTT. The chain is built from TRBV7-8 and TRBJ1-1; TRBD1 might be the D (5 bases). The CDR3 spans 13 residues. From germline, CDR1 is SGHVS and CDR2 FQNEAQ. V gave up 0 bases and J gave up 7 bases, with 9 bases separating them.

The V and J genes are TRBV5-4 and TRBJ2-7, with 7 bases aligning to TRBD1. V gave up 5 bases and J gave up 4 bases; unmatched junction bases: 9. The length of the CDR3 is 14 residues. Germline V gene sequence: CDR1 SGHNT, CDR2 YYREEE (reference sequence). CDR3 protein: CASRFQGVTYEQYV. The CDR3 DNA follows: TGTGCCAGCAGATTTCAGGGGGTAACGTACGAGCAGTACGTC.

Here the CDR3 DNA reads TGTGCCTGGAGTGGGGGGGGCGGCCAGCCCCAGCATTTT. This sequence encodes CAWSGGGGQPQHF. This rearrangement joins TRBV30 to TRBJ1-5; D might be TRBD1 (6 bases). The ends were cut back, 1 base at V and 7 bases at J, with 11 bases in the middle. The CDR3 has 13 residues. In germline, CDR1 is GTSNPN, CDR2 SVGIG (reference sequence).

This chain uses TRBV6-6 with TRBJ1-2; no clear D. CDR3 length: 11 amino acids. CDR1 is MNHNY and CDR2 is SVGAGI in the germline V gene (reference sequence). Trimming removed 5 bases from V and 6 bases from J, with 7 bases in between. CDR3: CASSREDGYTF. The CDR3 DNA reads as TGTGCCAGCAGTCGGGAAGATGGCTACACCTTC.

This clone has a handful of counts. V and J are TRBV9 and TRBJ2-3; D is possibly TRBD2 (6 bases). Deletions cut 0 bases from V and 2 bases from J, with 22 bases between. This CDR3 spans 19 amino acids. The germline gives CDR1 SGDLS, CDR2 YYNGEE. CDR3 DNA: TGTGCCAGCAGCGTAGGCCTGGGACTCCTCGAAGGCTTCACAGATACGCAGTATTTT. It specifies CASSVGLGLLEGFTDTQYF.